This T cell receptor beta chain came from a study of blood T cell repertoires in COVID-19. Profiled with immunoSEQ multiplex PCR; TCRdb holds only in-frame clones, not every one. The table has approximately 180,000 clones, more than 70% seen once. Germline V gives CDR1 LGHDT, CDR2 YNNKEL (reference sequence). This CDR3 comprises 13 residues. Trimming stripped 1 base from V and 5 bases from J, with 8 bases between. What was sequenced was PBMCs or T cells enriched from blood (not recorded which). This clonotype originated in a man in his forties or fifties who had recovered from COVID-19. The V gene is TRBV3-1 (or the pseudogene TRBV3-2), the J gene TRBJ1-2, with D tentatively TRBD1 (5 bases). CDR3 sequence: CASSQGGLYGYTF. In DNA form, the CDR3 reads TGTGCCAGCAGCCAAGGGGGCTTATATGGCTACACCTTC.